Included here is one TCR beta chain sequence, with context. Method: immunoSEQ multiplex PCR; TCRdb's copy keeps in-frame clones and lacks some. The sample carries tens of thousands of clones, 90% recorded once. This sample was included in a study of T cell changes during pregnancy in multiple sclerosis. Sequences were derived from peripheral blood, sampled after pregnancy. This clonotype was obtained from a female donor in good health, enrolled as a control in a pregnancy study.

The DNA of the CDR3 is TGCAGCGTCCTCCCAGACGACAGGGCGGATTCCTACGAGCAGTACTTC. Translation: CSVLPDDRADSYEQYF. V is TRBV29-1 and J is TRBJ2-7, with 7 positions matching TRBD1. This CDR3 is built from 16 residues. Germline CDR1 and CDR2: SQVTM and ANQGSEA. Trimming took 6 bases from V and 1 from J; bases not matched to a gene: 15.